These T cell receptor beta chains were read from a single sample in a study of Graves' ophthalmopathy and Graves' hyperthyroidism. MiXCR, run by TCRdb on the multiplex PCR reads, gives a single entry per CDR3 protein. Altogether roughly 1.1 million distinct CDR3 sequences are present, 36% being singletons, with the ten largest covering over 8.5%. The specimen was peripheral blood or thyroid tissue (not recorded which). Source of these receptors: an adult man with Graves' hyperthyroidism. CDR3s include the opening cysteine and the closing phenylalanine or tryptophan. D genes are given only for firm matches. The size entry is marked missing in some rows and otherwise reads once, few, many or a size class.

>TRBV10-3|TRBJ2-3|.|.
CAIMGHRTTDTQYF
TGTGCCATCATGGGGCACAGAACCACAGATACGCAGTATTTT
>TRBV29-1|TRBJ1-1|.|few
CSVEGPWGDTEAFF
TGCAGCGTTGAAGGTCCGTGGGGGGACACTGAAGCTTTCTTT
>TRBV29-1|TRBJ2-5|.|many
CSVEIRVLGETQYF
TGCAGCGTTGAGATCAGGGTGCTTGGAGAGACCCAGTACTTC
>TRBV7-8|TRBJ1-5|.|many
CASSPSASQPQHF
TGTGCCAGCAGCCCTTCGGCGAGTCAGCCCCAGCATTTT
>TRBV19|TRBJ1-5|.|many
CASSIAGFNQPQHF
TGTGCCAGTAGTATTGCAGGGTTCAATCAGCCCCAGCATTTT
>TRBV7-3|TRBJ1-3|.|many
CASSKGPSGNTIYF
TGTGCCAGCAGCAAGGGCCCCTCTGGAAACACCATATATTTT
>TRBV10-3|TRBJ1-3|.|once
CAISASGGYTIYF
TGTGCCATCAGTGCTAGCGGGGGATACACCATATATTTT
>TRBV7-2|TRBJ1-2|TRBD1|.
CASSPGGAGYVYTF
TGTGCCAGCAGCCCAGGGGGCGCAGGCTATGTCTACACCTTC
>TRBV7-2|TRBJ1-5|TRBD1|many
CASSAVDRGAQPQHF
TGTGCCAGCAGCGCCGTTGACAGGGGTGCTCAGCCCCAGCATTTT
>TRBV7-9|TRBJ2-6|TRBD1|.
CASKKGQPSGANVLTF
TGTGCCAGCAAGAAGGGACAGCCCTCTGGGGCCAACGTCCTGACTTTC
>TRBV19|TRBJ2-7|.|.
CASTSRSAGSYEQYF
TGTGCCAGTACTTCACGGAGTGCGGGGTCCTACGAGCAGTACTTC
>TRBV2|TRBJ1-1|TRBD1|.
CARQGANTEAFF
TGTGCCAGACAGGGGGCAAACACTGAAGCTTTCTTT
>TRBV14|TRBJ1-6|.|.
CASSSGGRSPLHF
TGTGCCAGCAGCTCCGGAGGGCGATCACCCCTCCACTTT
>TRBV7-9|TRBJ1-1|.|many
CASSYSYAEAFF
TGTGCCAGCAGCTACAGTTACGCAGAAGCTTTCTTT
>TRBV2|TRBJ2-7|.|once
CASSAGVGSYEQYF
TGTGCCAGCAGTGCGGGGGTTGGGAGCTACGAGCAGTACTTC
>TRBV20-1|TRBJ1-2|.|.
CSARDRQGYGYTF
TGCAGTGCTAGAGATAGGCAGGGATATGGCTACACCTTC
>TRBV5-6|TRBJ2-7|.|many
CASSLAVQFYEQYF
TGTGCCAGCAGCTTGGCGGTACAGTTCTACGAGCAGTACTTC
>TRBV15|TRBJ1-4|TRBD1|.
CATSTSLTGVNEKLFF
TGTGCCACCAGCACCTCCTTGACAGGGGTTAATGAAAAACTGTTTTTT
>TRBV29-1|TRBJ2-5|TRBD2|many
CSVEGASGNQETQYF
TGCAGCGTTGAGGGGGCTAGCGGGAATCAAGAGACCCAGTACTTC
>TRBV7-3|TRBJ2-5|.|many
CASSLTVDFQETQYF
TGTGCCAGCAGCTTAACCGTGGACTTTCAAGAGACCCAGTACTTC
>TRBV20-1|TRBJ2-7|.|few
CSATGGLSQPQQYF
TGCAGTGCAACCGGAGGTTTGAGTCAGCCCCAGCAGTACTTC
>TRBV20-1|TRBJ1-2|TRBD1|few
CSARDPTGGAFYGYTF
TGCAGTGCTAGAGATCCGACAGGGGGCGCGTTCTATGGCTACACCTTC
>TRBV10-3|TRBJ1-1|.|.
CASRSVRLNTEAFF
TGTGCCAGCAGATCTGTGCGTCTGAACACTGAAGCTTTCTTT
>TRBV2|TRBJ2-5|.|.
CASMGIQETQYF
TGTGCCAGCATGGGGATTCAAGAGACCCAGTACTTC
>TRBV7-9|TRBJ2-5|.|few
CASSNTNQETQYF
TGTGCCAGCAGTAATACAAATCAAGAGACCCAGTACTTC
>TRBV29-1|TRBJ2-7|.|many
CSVDGRNEQYF
TGCAGCGTTGATGGACGTAACGAGCAGTACTTC
>TRBV10-3|TRBJ2-2|.|.
CAIRAGLLGELFF
TGTGCCATCAGGGCGGGCCTCCTTGGGGAGCTGTTTTTT
>TRBV13|TRBJ2-2|TRBD2|few
CASSLAGLADDTGELFF
TGTGCCAGCAGCTTAGCGGGACTAGCGGATGACACCGGGGAGCTGTTTTTT
>TRBV20-1|TRBJ2-7|.|.
CSASGARARYEQYF
TGCAGTGCTAGTGGGGCCCGAGCCCGTTACGAGCAGTACTTC
>TRBV10-2|TRBJ1-1|.|.
CASSYGGHLNTEAFF
TGTGCCAGCAGTTACGGCGGACACTTGAACACTGAAGCTTTCTTT
>TRBV27|TRBJ2-7|.|.
CASSLLSLGSSYEQYF
TGTGCCAGCAGTTTATTATCGTTGGGAAGCTCCTACGAGCAGTACTTC
>TRBV25-1|TRBJ1-4|TRBD1|.
CASSAETGRTGTNEKLFF
TGTGCCAGCAGCGCGGAGACAGGGCGTACAGGAACTAATGAAAAACTGTTTTTT
>TRBV10-2|TRBJ2-5|.|.
CASSGAGKGETQYF
TGCGCCAGCAGTGGGGCAGGGAAGGGGGAGACCCAGTACTTC